This T cell receptor beta chain was sequenced in a study of response to subunit inactivated influenza vaccine. Overall study results and limits: The authors put forward the suggestion that each seasonal influenza vaccination may bring in only a limited number of new T cells.

This clonotype was observed a handful of times. Its antigen remains unidentified. The germline V gene has CDR1 LGHNA and CDR2 YSLEER. The CDR3 has 15 amino acids. V lost 0 bases, J lost 8 bases, and 13 bases lay in between. MiXCR, applied by TCRdb to the RT-PCR reads, yields one record per CDR3 protein. This sample has about 780,000 distinct CDR3 sequences, with around a sixth found just once. The V call is TRBV4-3, the J call TRBJ1-4; D perhaps matches TRBD1 (5 bases). This TCR came from a man aged 50 to 60 who received an inactivated influenza vaccine. This material consisted of PBMCs from blood, taken roughly 5 days after vaccination. The CDR3 sequence: CASSQEGTGREKLFF. CDR3 DNA sequence: TGCGCCAGCAGCCAAGAGGGGACCGGACGCGAAAAACTGTTTTTT.